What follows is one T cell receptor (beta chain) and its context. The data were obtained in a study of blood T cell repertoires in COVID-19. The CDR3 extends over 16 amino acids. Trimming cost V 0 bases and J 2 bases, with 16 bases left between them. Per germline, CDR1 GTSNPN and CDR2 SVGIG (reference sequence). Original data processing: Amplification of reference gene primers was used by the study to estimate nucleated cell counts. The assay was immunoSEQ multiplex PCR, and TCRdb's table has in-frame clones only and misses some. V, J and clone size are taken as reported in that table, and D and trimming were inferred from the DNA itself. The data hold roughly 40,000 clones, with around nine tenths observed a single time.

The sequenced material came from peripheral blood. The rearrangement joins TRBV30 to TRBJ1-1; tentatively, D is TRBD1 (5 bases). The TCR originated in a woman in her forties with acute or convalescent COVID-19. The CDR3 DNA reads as TGTGCCTGGAGTGTACTGTCGGGGGACTTAAACACTGAAGCTTTCTTT. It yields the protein CAWSVLSGDLNTEAFF.